This entry lists 9 T cell receptor beta chains sequenced from one sample in a study of cytomegalovirus exposure and HLA in healthy donors (dated by TCRdb to 2016 to 2017). Library preparation used the immunoSEQ multiplex PCR assay. The multiplex PCR relied on a mix of 60 forward primers for TCR Vbeta segments and 13 reverse primers for TCR Jbeta segments. In TCRdb, the immuneACCESS table is reduced to in-frame sequences with V and J assigned. These tables do not hold every clone; where another copy was compared, an unresolved V gene accounts for under half, and the others remain unexplained. Per the sample table, the count is roughly 100,000 clones. The ten largest clones take up about 3% of the sample. The sample consisted of PBMCs. The receptors derive from a man aged 35-49 years in good health and CMV-seronegative.

This chain links TRBV7-9 with TRBJ2-7, with D hard to call. The germline V and J ends were trimmed by 1 base and 5 bases, with 12 bases remaining between them. The CDR3 spans 14 residues. From germline, CDR1 is SEHNR and CDR2 FQNEAQ (reference sequence). CDR3 in DNA: TGTGCCAGCAGCTTAGAACGGTTTTTGAACGAGCAGTACTTC. Residues: CASSLERFLNEQYF. The full variable domain, its missing parts supplied by reference TRBV7-9 and TRBJ2-7, is DTGVSQNPRHKITKRGQNVTFRCDPISEHNRLYWYRQTLGQGPEFLTYFQNEAQLEKSRLLSDRFSAERPKGSFSTLEIQRTEQGDSAMYLCASSLERFLNEQYFGPGTRLTVT.

CDR3 coding DNA: TGTGCCAGCATTGGACTGGGCGTCGGCTACGAGCAGTACTTC. Encoded protein: CASIGLGVGYEQYF. V is TRBV2 and J is TRBJ2-7, with D possibly matching TRBD2 (5 bases). The germline V gene has CDR1 SNHLY and CDR2 FYNNEI. The CDR3 totals 14 residues. The V end was cut by 7 bases, the J end by 3 bases, with 16 bases between.

The chain carries TRBV7-2 and TRBJ2-5; D is perhaps TRBD2 (6 bases). The germline V gene encodes CDR1 SGHTA and CDR2 FQGNSA. With 1 base removed from V and 7 bases from J, the gap between germline ends came to 19 bases. The CDR3 consists of 16 residues. CDR3 protein: CASSLVFGAGRGTQYF. DNA for the CDR3: TGTGCCAGCAGCTTAGTATTTGGGGCGGGACGGGGGACCCAGTACTTC.

The genes are TRBV27 and TRBJ1-2, with D possibly TRBD1 on 5 matching bases. Germline loops: CDR1 MNHEY, CDR2 SMNVEV (reference sequence). V shed 3 bases and J shed 6 bases, with 11 bases lying between them. The CDR3 is 13 amino acids. CDR3 sequence (DNA): TGTGCCAGCAGTTTTTCAGGGAGGGATGGCTACACCTTC. The encoded protein is CASSFSGRDGYTF.

The CDR3 DNA reads TGCGCCAGCAGCCCTCATCCGGCAGGGGCTTACGAGCAGTACTTC. Translated, it gives CASSPHPAGAYEQYF. The V call is TRBV4-1, the J call TRBJ2-7; the D gene is possibly TRBD1 (6 bases). Germline V CDR1 and CDR2: MGHRA, YSYEKL. This CDR3 spans 15 amino acids. Trimming pared 4 bases from V and 4 bases from J, leaving 17 bases between.

This chain connects TRBV5-1 to TRBJ1-2; 9 positions agree with TRBD1. The CDR3 contains 14 residues. Germline values: CDR1 SGHRS, CDR2 YFSETQ. J lost 6 bases, V lost 4 bases, and 7 bases had no gene match. The CDR3 region has the DNA TGCGCCAGCAGCCTCCGGGACAGGGACAATGGCTACACCTTC. Translating it yields CASSLRDRDNGYTF.

This sequence joins TRBV15 and TRBJ2-5; D is possibly TRBD2 (5 bases). Germline CDR1 LNHNV, CDR2 YYDKDF (reference sequence). V dropped 0 bases and J dropped 5 bases, with 7 bases sitting between them. The CDR3 spans 13 residues. The CDR3 region has the DNA TGTGCCACCAGCAGAGATTCGGGGGAGACCCAGTACTTC. Its translation: CATSRDSGETQYF.

This rearrangement joins TRBV5-1 to TRBJ1-4; tentatively, D is TRBD1 (6 bases). There are 13 residues in the CDR3. V was pared by 8 bases and J by 2 bases, with 10 bases between. Germline V gene data show CDR1 as SGHRS and CDR2 as YFSETQ. This chain's CDR3 is CASKQGTNEKLFF. Here the CDR3 DNA reads TGCGCCAGTAAACAGGGTACTAATGAAAAACTGTTTTTT.

Points on this clone: At one of its ends the junction is not consistent with the germline gene, which may arise from a read error. The gene calls are TRBV7-9 and TRBJ2-6, with TRBD2 matching 7 bases. Germline values: CDR1 SEHNR, CDR2 FQNEAQ (reference sequence). The CDR3 totals 13 residues. The CDR3 DNA sequence: TGTGCCAGCAGCTTTGGGGGGGGCAACGTCCTGACTTTC. Its protein is CASSFGGGNVLTF.